This TCR beta chain was recorded in a study of CD8+CD57+ T cells in acquired aplastic anemia. CD8+CD57+ cell expansion, shown by flow cytometry, had occurred in the patients selected for sequencing. Study-level points and caveats: Simpson's diversity of CD8+ cells was not significantly different in patients compared with controls.

At least ten counts were recorded for this clonotype. Its antigen is unidentified. Genomic DNA, the template, was used for profiling of the TCR beta VDJ and CDR3. TCRdb re-called the reads with MiXCR, one entry per CDR3 protein. The data contain 120,000 or so distinct CDR3 sequences, nearly 40% of them singletons. CDR3 length: 15 amino acids. CDR1 is SGHRS, CDR2 YFSETQ, per germline. V was clipped by 4 bases and J by 6 bases; unmatched bases: 8. The chain has TRBV5-1 and TRBJ2-1, with 9 bases identical to TRBD1. The material sequenced was sorted CD4+, CD8+, or CD8+CD57+ T cells (not recorded which) from PBMCs. This clonotype was obtained from a human donor with aplastic anemia. The CDR3 is CASSQGQGSFNEQFF. CDR3 bases: TGCGCCAGCAGCCAAGGACAGGGGTCGTTCAATGAGCAGTTCTTC.